This TCR beta chain was recorded in a study of blood T cell repertoires in COVID-19. About the study: The United States, Italy and Spain were the sources of the acute and convalescent COVID-19 samples.

Produced via immunoSEQ multiplex PCR; TCRdb's table is partial and in-frame only. The table records 220,000 or so clones, roughly 80% of them present only once. Trimming cost V 5 bases and J 2 bases, with 13 bases left between them. The CDR3 contains 14 residues. Germline CDR1 and CDR2: MDHEN and SYDVKM. The chain couples TRBV28 to TRBJ2-7, with D unresolved. Sequencing was performed on peripheral blood. The clonotype comes from a woman aged 25 to 39 who had recovered from COVID-19. CDR3 protein: CASSHQRSPYEQYF. The CDR3 DNA is TGTGCCAGCAGTCACCAGAGGTCGCCCTACGAGCAGTACTTC. The full variable domain, its missing parts supplied by reference TRBV28 and TRBJ2-7, is DVKVTQSSRYLVKRTGEKVFLECVQDMDHENMFWYRQDPGLGLRLIYFSYDVKMKEKGDIPEGYSVSREKKERFSLILESASTNQTSMYLCASSHQRSPYEQYFGPGTRLTVT.